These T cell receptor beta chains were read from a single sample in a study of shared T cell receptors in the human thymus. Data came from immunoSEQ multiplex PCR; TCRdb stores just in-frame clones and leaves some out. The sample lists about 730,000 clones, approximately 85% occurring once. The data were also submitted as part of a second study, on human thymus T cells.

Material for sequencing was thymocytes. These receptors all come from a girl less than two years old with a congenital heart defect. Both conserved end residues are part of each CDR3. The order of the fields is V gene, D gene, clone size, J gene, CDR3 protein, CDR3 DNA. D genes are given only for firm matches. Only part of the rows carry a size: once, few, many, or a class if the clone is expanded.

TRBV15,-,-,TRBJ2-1,CATSRDAPSPYNEQFF,TGTGCCACCAGCAGAGATGCGCCTAGCCCTTACAATGAGCAGTTCTTC
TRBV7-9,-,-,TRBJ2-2,CASSETVGELFF,TGTGCCAGCAGCGAGACAGTCGGGGAGCTGTTTTTT
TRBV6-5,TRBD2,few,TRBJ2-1,CASRPSGGANEQFF,TGTGCCAGCAGGCCTAGCGGGGGGGCCAATGAGCAGTTCTTC
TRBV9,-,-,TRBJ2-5,CASSGTLDGDQETQYF,TGTGCCAGCAGCGGCACGTTGGACGGGGACCAAGAGACCCAGTACTTC
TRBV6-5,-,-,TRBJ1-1,CASSPLGRNTEAFF,TGTGCCAGCAGCCCACTAGGACGGAACACTGAAGCTTTCTTT
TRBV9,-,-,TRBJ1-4,CASSARDGGAVEKLFF,TGTGCCAGCAGTGCTCGGGATGGGGGGGCGGTTGAAAAACTGTTTTTT
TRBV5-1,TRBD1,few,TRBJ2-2,CASSPRETPGTGVGAGELFF,TGCGCCAGCAGCCCTAGAGAAACTCCCGGGACAGGGGTCGGGGCCGGGGAGCTGTTTTTT
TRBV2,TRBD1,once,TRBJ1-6,CASNLTRQGETLSLSYNSPLHF,TGTGCCAGCAATTTAACCCGACAGGGGGAGACACTATCCCTCTCCTATAATTCACCCCTCCACTTT
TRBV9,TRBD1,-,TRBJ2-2,CASSVVSLDRGVLCTGELFF,TGTGCCAGCAGCGTAGTGTCCTTGGACAGGGGGGTTTTGTGCACCGGGGAGCTGTTTTTT
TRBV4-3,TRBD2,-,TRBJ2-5,CASSQEFRTSGFRETQYF,TGCGCCAGCAGCCAAGAATTCCGGACTAGCGGGTTTCGGGAGACCCAGTACTTC
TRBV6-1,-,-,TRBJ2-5,CASGKTGYQETQYF,TGTGCCAGCGGAAAGACAGGCTACCAAGAGACCCAGTACTTC
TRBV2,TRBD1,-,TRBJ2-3,CASSEAPWEDRGQTDTQYF,TGTGCCAGCAGTGAAGCCCCCTGGGAGGACAGGGGGCAAACAGATACGCAGTATTTT
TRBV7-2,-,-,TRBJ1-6,CASSLGQENSPLHF,TGTGCCAGCAGCTTAGGACAAGAAAATTCACCCCTCCACTTT
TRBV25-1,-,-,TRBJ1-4,CASTKVGDNEKLFF,TGTGCCAGCACCAAAGTGGGCGATAATGAAAAACTGTTTTTT
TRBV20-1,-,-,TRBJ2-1,CSARLGNEQFF,TGCAGTGCCCGACTTGGCAATGAGCAGTTCTTC
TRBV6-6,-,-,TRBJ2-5,CASSYYSLSETQYF,TGTGCCAGCAGTTATTACTCTTTATCGGAGACCCAGTACTTC
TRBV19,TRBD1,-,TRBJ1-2,CASSQPGQGKGGYTF,TGTGCCAGTAGTCAGCCCGGACAGGGTAAGGGTGGCTACACCTTC
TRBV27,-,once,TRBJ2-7,CARSSLSFSYEQYF,TGTGCCAGAAGTAGTTTGAGTTTCTCCTATGAGCAGTACTTC
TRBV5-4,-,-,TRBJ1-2,CASSLAGILRHTF,TGTGCCAGCAGCTTGGCCGGTATTTTGCGTCACACCTTC
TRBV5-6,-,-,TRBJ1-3,CASTLRVIHSGNTIYF,TGTGCCAGCACCCTGAGGGTTATTCACTCTGGAAACACCATATATTTT
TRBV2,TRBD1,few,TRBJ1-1,CAGTGGTEAFF,TGTGCCGGTACAGGGGGCACTGAAGCTTTCTTT
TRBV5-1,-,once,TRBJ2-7,CVSSPIATTNCYEQYF,TGCGTCAGCAGCCCAATAGCGACGACTAACTGCTACGAGCAGTACTTC
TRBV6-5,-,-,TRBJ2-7,CATTGLYPYEQYF,TGTGCCACGACAGGCCTCTACCCTTACGAGCAGTACTTC
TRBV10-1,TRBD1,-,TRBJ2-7,CASTTGTGDHEQYF,TGCGCCAGCACCACCGGGACAGGGGACCACGAGCAGTACTTC
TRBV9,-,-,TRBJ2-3,CASSADGVGPRGDTQYF,TGTGCCAGCAGCGCGGACGGGGTTGGGCCTAGAGGAGATACGCAGTATTTT
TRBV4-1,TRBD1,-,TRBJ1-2,CASSQDPKPGGKIYGYTF,TGCGCCAGCAGCCAAGATCCCAAGCCAGGGGGCAAGATCTATGGCTACACCTTC
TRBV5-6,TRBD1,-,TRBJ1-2,CASSRQGQIYGYTF,TGTGCCAGCAGCCGCCAGGGACAGATTTATGGCTACACCTTC
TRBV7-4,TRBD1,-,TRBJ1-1,CASSTRQGPNTEAFF,TGTGCCAGCAGCACCCGACAGGGGCCGAACACTGAAGCTTTCTTT
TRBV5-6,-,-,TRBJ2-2,CASRFRAGGQGGELFF,TGTGCCAGCAGGTTTAGGGCCGGGGGGCAGGGCGGGGAGCTGTTTTTT
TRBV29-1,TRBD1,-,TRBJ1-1,CSVGTGSILPGLNTEAFF,TGCAGCGTTGGGACAGGGTCGATCCTCCCCGGCCTGAACACTGAAGCTTTCTTT
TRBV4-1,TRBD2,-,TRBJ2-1,CASSQDSRLAAPEQFF,TGCGCCAGCAGCCAAGATTCGCGACTAGCGGCTCCTGAGCAGTTCTTC
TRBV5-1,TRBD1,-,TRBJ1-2,CASSLGDRGAKLKYGYTF,TGCGCCAGCAGCCTTGGGGACAGGGGGGCCAAACTAAAATATGGCTACACCTTC
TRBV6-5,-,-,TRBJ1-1,CASSYSRGSTEAFF,TGTGCCAGCAGTTACTCTCGGGGGAGCACTGAAGCTTTCTTT
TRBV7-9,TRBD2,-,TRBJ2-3,CASSPSVGGGNTDTQYF,TGTGCCAGCAGCCCGTCCGTCGGCGGGGGGAATACAGATACGCAGTATTTT
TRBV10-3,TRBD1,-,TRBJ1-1,CAISEDREYRGEAFF,TGTGCCATCAGTGAAGACAGGGAGTATAGGGGCGAAGCTTTCTTT
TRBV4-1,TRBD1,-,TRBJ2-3,CASSQDRGQGGSTDTQYF,TGCGCCAGCAGCCAAGATCGGGGACAGGGTGGGAGCACAGATACGCAGTATTTT
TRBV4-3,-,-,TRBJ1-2,CASSQDGPATGENGYTF,TGCGCCAGCAGCCAAGATGGGCCCGCCACGGGGGAGAATGGCTACACCTTC
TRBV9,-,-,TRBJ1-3,CASSVGVGGAGNTIYF,TGTGCCAGCAGCGTAGGGGTCGGGGGGGCTGGAAACACCATATATTTT
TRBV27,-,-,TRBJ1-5,CASRHTGNSNQPQHF,TGTGCCAGCAGACACACAGGGAATAGCAATCAGCCCCAGCATTTT
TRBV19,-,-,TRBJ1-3,CASSMGRGFSGNTIYF,TGTGCCAGTAGTATGGGTAGGGGCTTCTCTGGAAACACCATATATTTT
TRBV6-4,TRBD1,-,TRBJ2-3,CASSVGDRDTDTQYF,TGTGCCAGCAGTGTGGGGGACAGGGACACAGATACGCAGTATTTT
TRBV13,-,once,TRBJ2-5,CASSLGGGARETQYF,TGTGCCAGCAGCTTAGGAGGGGGGGCCCGCGAGACCCAGTACTTC
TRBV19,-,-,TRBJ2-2,CASSGSDTGELFF,TGTGCCAGTAGCGGGTCCGACACCGGGGAGCTGTTTTTT
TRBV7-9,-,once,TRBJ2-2,CASSLGSSFAGELFF,TGTGCCAGCAGCTTAGGGAGTAGTTTCGCCGGGGAGCTGTTTTTT
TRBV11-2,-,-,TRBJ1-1,CASSPRTGRGLYGAFF,TGTGCCAGCAGCCCCCGCACAGGGAGGGGTTTATACGGGGCTTTCTTT
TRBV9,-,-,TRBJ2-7,CASSVGSFAQYEQYF,TGTGCCAGCAGCGTGGGCTCTTTCGCCCAATACGAGCAGTACTTC
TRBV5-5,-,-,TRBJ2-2,CASSLDRDTGELFF,TGTGCCAGCAGCTTGGACAGGGACACCGGGGAGCTGTTTTTT
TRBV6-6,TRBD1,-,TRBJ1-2,CASSYQQGSYGYTF,TGTGCCAGCAGTTACCAACAGGGGAGCTATGGCTACACCTTC
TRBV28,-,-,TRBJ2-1,CASTRLGNEQFF,TGTGCCAGCACCCGACTTGGGAATGAGCAGTTCTTC
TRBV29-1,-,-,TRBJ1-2,CSDRTASGMAF,TGCAGCGATAGGACAGCGTCTGGCATGGCCTTC